This entry lists 24 T cell receptor beta chains sequenced from one sample in a study of blood T cells in healthy people across ages. With a J-beta primer mix and a sample-barcoded 5' primer, a second PCR ran about 7 to 12 cycles. Via MiXCR, TCRdb re-called the 5' RACE reads, giving one row per CDR3 protein. The top ten clones hold around 22% of a sample with some 730,000 distinct CDR3 sequences, approximately 21% of them seen once. The source material was blood. These receptors were collected from a man between 65 and 85 years old in good health.

This clonotype was seen more than once but under ten times. J is TRBJ2-7 and V is TRBV6-5; 9 bases agree with TRBD1. The CDR3 is 15 amino acids. Trimming removed 2 bases from V and 1 base from J; junction bases left unmatched: 3. Per germline, CDR1 MNHEY and CDR2 SVGAGI. The CDR3 sequence is CASSYAGQGSYEQYF. For the CDR3, the DNA is TGTGCCAGCAGTTACGCGGGACAGGGTTCCTACGAGCAGTACTTC.

The rearrangement uses TRBV7-2 and TRBJ2-7; D possibly corresponds to TRBD1 (6 bases). The J call may be wrong; the DNA end is better matched by TRBJ2-1. CDR1 is SGHTA and CDR2 is FQGNSA in the germline V gene. There are 14 residues in the CDR3. In nucleotides, the CDR3 is TGTGCCAGCAGCTTCACTAGGGGGTTCGATGAGCAGTTCTTC. It yields the protein CASSFTRGFDEQFF.

For the CDR3, the DNA is TGTGCCAGCAGCACCCGGACAGGGAACACCATATATTTT. This codes for CASSTRTGNTIYF. The rearrangement uses TRBV7-6 and TRBJ1-3, with 8 bases matching TRBD1. The CDR3 contains 13 residues. J was trimmed by 7 bases and V by 5 bases; bases with no gene match: 4. Germline V lookup: CDR1 SGHVS, CDR2 FNYEAQ.

This chain uses TRBV12-3 or TRBV12-4 with TRBJ2-3; D gene uncertain. This CDR3 has 15 residues. The germline V and J ends were trimmed by 3 bases and 1 base, with 11 bases remaining between them. CDR3 in DNA: TGTGCCAGCAGTTTCAGGATTGGGGGCACAGATACGCAGTATTTT. Protein product: CASSFRIGGTDTQYF.

This clonotype came up a few times. A much more abundant neighbour one base away suggests this may be a read error. V usage is TRBV5-1 and J usage is TRBJ2-3; no clear D. The germline V gene encodes CDR1 SGHRS and CDR2 YFSETQ. CDR3 length: 14 amino acids. The CDR3 protein is CASSLERYPDTQCF. CDR3 bases: TGCGCCAGCAGCTTGGAAAGGTACCCAGATACGCAGTGTTTT.

The chain recombines TRBV7-6 with TRBJ2-5; 7 nucleotides line up with TRBD1. Germline V gene data show CDR1 as SGHVS and CDR2 as FNYEAQ. The CDR3 extends over 14 amino acids. J was trimmed by 3 bases and V by 5 bases; bases with no gene match: 6. CDR3 sequence: CASSTWDSKETQYF. In nucleotides, the CDR3 is TGTGCCAGCAGCACCTGGGACAGCAAAGAGACCCAGTACTTC.

This clonotype was picked up a small number of times. The chain uses TRBV18 and TRBJ2-1, with TRBD1 as a possible D gene (6 bases). The V and J ends lost 3 bases and 5 bases respectively, with 14 bases between them. Germline values: CDR1 KGHSH, CDR2 LQKENI. The CDR3 runs 15 residues. The CDR3 sequence: CASSPPGQGNNEQFF. The CDR3, as DNA: TGTGCCAGCTCACCGCCGGGACAAGGAAACAATGAGCAGTTCTTC.

This clonotype turned up a few times. The rearrangement links TRBV12-3 or TRBV12-4 to TRBJ2-2; D gene ambiguous. V was shortened by 5 bases and J by 3 bases, with 4 bases between the two germline ends. The CDR3 spans 12 residues. The CDR3 DNA reads TGTGCCAGCAGTCTACACACCGGGGAGCTGTTTTTT. Protein: CASSLHTGELFF.

The chain links TRBV2 to TRBJ1-1, with D unclear. The CDR3 is 13 amino acids. CDR1 and CDR2 from the germline V gene are SNHLY and FYNNEI. Between the trimmed V and J ends, which lost 4 bases and 0 bases, there was a span of 6 bases. The CDR3 sequence is CASSVFMNTEAFF. The CDR3 DNA reads TGTGCCAGCAGTGTCTTCATGAACACTGAAGCTTTCTTT. The full variable domain, its missing parts supplied by reference TRBV2 and TRBJ1-1, is EPEVTQTPSHQVTQMGQEVILRCVPISNHLYFYWYRQILGQKVEFLVSFYNNEISEKSEIFDDQFSVERPDGSNFTLKIRSTKLEDSAMYFCASSVFMNTEAFFGQGTRLTVV.

J is TRBJ1-1 and V is TRBV28; D uncertain. The germline V and J ends were trimmed by 7 bases and 6 bases, with 24 bases remaining between them. CDR1 MDHEN and CDR2 SYDVKM come from the germline V gene. The CDR3 is 16 amino acids. CDR3 sequence: CASNTLPGVGTAEAFF. CDR3 nucleotide sequence: TGTGCCAGCAATACCCTGCCCGGGGTGGGAACGGCTGAAGCTTTCTTT.

V usage is TRBV5-6 and J usage is TRBJ1-1, with D perhaps TRBD1 (5 bases). The CDR3 runs 14 residues. CDR1 is SGHDT, CDR2 YYEEEE, per germline. V shed 2 bases and J shed 9 bases, with 17 bases lying between them. The CDR3 loop is CASSFPGTLKKAFF. CDR3 nucleotides: TGTGCCAGCAGCTTCCCAGGGACGTTAAAAAAAGCTTTCTTT.

The chain links TRBV5-1 to TRBJ2-3, with D perhaps TRBD2 (5 bases). The CDR3 covers 15 residues. From germline, CDR1 is SGHRS and CDR2 YFSETQ. The V and J ends lost 0 bases and 3 bases respectively, with 11 bases between them. The CDR3, as DNA: TGCGCCAGCAGCTTGGAAGCTATAGCGACAGATACGCAGTATTTT. This gives the protein CASSLEAIATDTQYF.

There are a few counts of this clonotype. V usage is TRBV14 and J usage is TRBJ2-1, with 11 positions matching TRBD2. The germline CDR1 and CDR2 sequences are SGHDN and FVKESK. Losses at the gene ends were 4 bases for V and 3 bases for J; bases not matched to a gene: 11. This CDR3 has 18 amino acids. The CDR3 sequence: CASSPTRGLAEHYNEQFF. CDR3 DNA sequence: TGTGCCAGCAGCCCTACACGGGGACTAGCGGAACACTACAATGAGCAGTTCTTC.

This sequence joins TRBV7-8 and TRBJ1-1; 7 bases line up with TRBD1. The J segment lost 0 bases and the V segment lost 1 base, leaving 5 bases of the junction unmatched. CDR1 is SGHVS, CDR2 FQNEAQ, per germline. The CDR3 consists of 16 residues. The CDR3 region is CASSLEVGTVNTEAFF. In DNA form, the CDR3 reads TGTGCCAGCAGCTTAGAAGTCGGGACAGTGAACACTGAAGCTTTCTTT. Complete variable domain (other parts from reference TRBV7-8 and TRBJ1-1): GAGVSQSPRYKVAKRGQDVALRCDPISGHVSLFWYQQALGQGPEFLTYFQNEAQLDKSGLPSDRFFAERPEGSVSTLKIQRTQQEDSAVYLCASSLEVGTVNTEAFFGQGTRLTVV.

This chain connects TRBV7-9 to TRBJ2-5, with a weak D call TRBD1 (6 bases). Looked up from germline, CDR1 is SEHNR and CDR2 is FQNEAQ (reference sequence). The CDR3 runs to 14 residues. Trimming left V 5 bases short and J 5 bases short, with 15 bases between. CDR3 sequence (DNA): TGTGCCAGCAGCACCTCAGGGGTTGCGGAGACCCAGTACTTC. This encodes CASSTSGVAETQYF.

The CDR3: CASSTDPYEQYF. The CDR3 DNA is TGTGCCAGCAGCACTGACCCCTACGAGCAGTACTTC. The chain carries TRBV6-2 or TRBV6-3 and TRBJ2-7; D is unresolved. Germline CDR1 and CDR2: MNHEY and SVGEGT. Trimming took off 6 bases at V and 2 bases at J, with 8 bases between the two ends. The CDR3 has 12 amino acids.

This chain's CDR3 is CSAGYQGSGYTF. The CDR3 bases are TGCAGTGCTGGCTACCAGGGGTCTGGCTACACCTTC. V gene TRBV20-1 combines with J gene TRBJ1-2, with D perhaps TRBD1 (6 bases). The V gene lost 5 bases and the J gene lost 7 bases, with 14 bases spanning the gap. Germline loops: CDR1 DFQATT, CDR2 SNEGSKA (reference sequence). The CDR3 runs 12 residues.

The V gene is TRBV19, the J gene TRBJ1-2; unclear D gene. From germline, CDR1 is LNHDA and CDR2 SQIVND (reference sequence). The CDR3 has 12 residues. V was clipped by 1 base and J by 7 bases, with 7 bases between them. CDR3 region: CASSIVNRGYTF. DNA for the CDR3: TGTGCCAGTAGTATAGTGAATCGTGGCTACACCTTC.

The genes are TRBV24-1 and TRBJ2-5; D is undetermined. Trimming left V 10 bases short and J 5 bases short, with 13 bases between. This CDR3 contains 12 residues. From germline, CDR1 is KGHDR and CDR2 SFDVKD. The CDR3 DNA reads TGTGCCACTGAAGATTTCGGGGAGACCCAGTACTTC. It encodes CATEDFGETQYF.

For this clonotype: The missing conserved phenylalanine or tryptophan at the end of this CDR3 makes a read error likely. The rearrangement uses TRBV12-3 or TRBV12-4 and TRBJ2-3, with D possibly being TRBD2 (6 bases). The CDR3 length is 15 residues. The CDR3 nucleotides read TGCGCCAGCAGTTCCGGACTAATTATCGCAGATACGCAGTATTCT. Translated, it gives CASSSGLIIADTQYS.

This clonotype came up a few times. The CDR3 nucleotides read TGCAGTGCTAGCCCCCTAGCTTCGCTAGTTGAGCAGTTCTTC. This sequence encodes CSASPLASLVEQFF. The rearrangement joins TRBV20-1 to TRBJ2-5; D possibly corresponds to TRBD2 (5 bases). The assigned J gene may be wrong: the sequence end matches TRBJ2-1 better. The length of the CDR3 is 14 residues. CDR1 and CDR2 (germline): DFQATT, SNEGSKA (reference sequence).

J is TRBJ2-1 and V is TRBV12-3 or TRBV12-4; tentative D call: TRBD2 (5 bases). V was cut by 5 bases and J by 7 bases, with 24 bases left in between. This CDR3 spans 17 amino acids. The CDR3: CASSLLVGISVANEQFF. In DNA, the CDR3 is TGTGCCAGCAGTCTACTTGTAGGGATTAGTGTAGCGAATGAGCAGTTCTTC.

As to this clonotype: The junction departs from the called germline gene at one end, perhaps through a read error. This chain uses TRBV2 with TRBJ2-3; 7 bases match TRBD2. This CDR3 has 12 amino acids. The germline CDR1 and CDR2 sequences are SNHLY and FYNNEI. CDR3 in amino acids: CASSDEVTSKRF. In nucleotides, the CDR3 is TGTGCCAGCAGTGACGAGGTGACTAGCAAACGTTTT.

A single count supports this clonotype. The chain couples TRBV2 to TRBJ2-7; D is unclear. The end of the DNA aligns better with TRBJ2-1, so the J call may be wrong. The V gene's germline CDR1 is SNHLY and CDR2 FYNNEI. The CDR3 extends over 14 amino acids. In nucleotides, the CDR3 is TGTGCCAGCCGTCGCCTGAAAACCCCGGGTGAGCAGTTCTTC. Protein: CASRRLKTPGEQFF.